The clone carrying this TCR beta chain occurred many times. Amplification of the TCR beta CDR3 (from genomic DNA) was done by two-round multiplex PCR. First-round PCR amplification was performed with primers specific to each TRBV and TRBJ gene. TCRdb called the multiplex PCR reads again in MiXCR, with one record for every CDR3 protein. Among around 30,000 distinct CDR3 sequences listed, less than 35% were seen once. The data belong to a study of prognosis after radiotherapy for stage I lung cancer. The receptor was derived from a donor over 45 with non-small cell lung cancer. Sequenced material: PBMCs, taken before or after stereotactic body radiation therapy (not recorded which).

CDR3 protein: CASSNLKKGTDTQYF. The CDR3 DNA follows: TGTGCCAGCAGTAACCTAAAGAAAGGCACAGATACGCAGTATTTT. This rearrangement joins TRBV7-3 to TRBJ2-3, with no clear D. V dropped 6 bases and J dropped 1 base, with 14 bases sitting between them. The CDR3 length is 15 residues. In germline, CDR1 is SGHTA, CDR2 FQGTGA.